The 28 T cell receptor beta chains given below trace back to one sample, sequenced in a study of cytomegalovirus exposure and HLA in healthy donors. The table came from immunoSEQ multiplex PCR; TCRdb's copy has only in-frame clones and leaves some out. The sample contains fewer than 130,000 clones, roughly 89% of which appear only once. Sequences were obtained from PBMCs. Receptor source: a woman aged 18-30 years in good health and CMV-seronegative.

This chain uses TRBV7-3 with TRBJ2-1; tentatively, D is TRBD2 (5 bases). The CDR3 spans 16 residues. V shed 2 bases and J shed 1 base, with 12 bases lying between them. CDR1 is SGHTA, CDR2 FQGTGA, per germline. The CDR3 sequence: CASSLHISGSYNEQFF. The CDR3 bases are TGTGCCAGCAGCTTACACATCTCGGGATCCTACAATGAGCAGTTCTTC.

The V and J genes are TRBV2 and TRBJ2-7, with D maybe TRBD1 (5 bases). This CDR3 region has 16 residues. Trimming took 3 bases from V and 3 from J, leaving 18 bases between them. Germline V gene data show CDR1 as SNHLY and CDR2 as FYNNEI. The CDR3 here is CASSELGEGADYEQYF. The DNA of the CDR3 is TGTGCCAGCAGTGAGTTAGGAGAAGGGGCGGACTACGAGCAGTACTTC.

The chain carries TRBV5-4 and TRBJ1-1, with 7 nucleotides matching TRBD1. The junction had 14 bases not matched to a gene; V was cut back by 4 bases and J by 5 bases. CDR3 length: 16 amino acids. The germline CDR1 and CDR2 sequences are SGHNT and YYREEE (reference sequence). Written as DNA, the CDR3 is TGTGCCAGCAGCCCGCGAGGGGGCCCGAGATATACTGAAGCTTTCTTT. Translated, it gives CASSPRGGPRYTEAFF.

The CDR3: CASSPLDRRIYGYTF. CDR3 nucleotide sequence: TGTGCCAGCTCACCATTAGACAGGCGGATCTATGGCTACACCTTC. This chain joins TRBV18 and TRBJ1-2; weak D call: TRBD1 (6 bases). Trimming took 2 bases from V and 4 from J, leaving 14 bases between them. CDR1 KGHSH and CDR2 LQKENI come from the germline V gene. The CDR3 runs to 15 residues.

The rearrangement uses TRBV11-1 and TRBJ2-3, with 11 bases lining up with TRBD2. The junction had 12 bases not matched to a gene; V was cut back by 4 bases and J by 6 bases. The CDR3 runs to 17 residues. Germline-derived CDR1 and CDR2 are SGHAT and FQDESV (reference sequence). CDR3 residues: CASSSYPTSGSGDTQYF. CDR3 DNA: TGTGCCAGCAGCTCCTACCCTACTAGCGGGAGCGGGGATACGCAGTATTTT.

The J gene is TRBJ2-4, the V gene TRBV27; TRBD1 matches at 7 bases. The V and J ends lost 5 bases and 13 bases, in that order; junction bases with no gene match: 11. The CDR3 is 13 residues long. The germline V gene has CDR1 MNHEY and CDR2 SMNVEV (reference sequence). DNA for the CDR3: TGTGCCAGCAGTGACAGGGAGACGCCACGCCAGTACTTC. It is translated as CASSDRETPRQYF.

The genes are TRBV1 and TRBJ2-2; the DNA was not compared with TRBD2, the D call given in the table. TRBV1 has pseudogene status. This CDR3 comprises 17 residues. The CDR3: CTSSQIIPKRGPGELFF. For the CDR3, the DNA is TGCACCAGCAGCCAAATAATCCCCAAGCGGGGCCCCGGGGAGCTGTTTTTT.

This clone was recorded once. The chain employs TRBV11-2 and TRBJ2-7; D possibly corresponds to TRBD2 (6 bases). This CDR3 contains 14 residues. V was pared by 1 base and J by 2 bases, with 9 bases between. Germline V gene data show CDR1 as SGHAT and CDR2 as FQNNGV. CDR3 coding DNA: TGTGCCAGCAGCTTAGGGCGGGGTACCTACGAGCAGTACTTC. Its protein is CASSLGRGTYEQYF.

The chain couples TRBV5-1 to TRBJ2-1; possible D gene TRBD2, 6 bases. In germline, CDR1 is SGHRS, CDR2 YFSETQ. CDR3 length: 16 amino acids. V lost 0 bases and J lost 4, with 14 bases in between. The chain's CDR3 is CASSLGVRREYNEQFF. The DNA of the CDR3 is TGCGCCAGCAGCTTGGGTGTTAGGCGGGAATACAATGAGCAGTTCTTC. The complete variable domain, with remaining parts taken from reference TRBV5-1 and TRBJ2-1, reads KAGVTQTPRYLIKTRGQQVTLSCSPISGHRSVSWYQQTPGQGLQFLFEYFSETQRNKGNFPGRFSGRQFSNSRSEMNVSTLELGDSALYLCASSLGVRREYNEQFFGPGTRLTVL.

The J gene is TRBJ2-3, the V gene TRBV5-1; 8 bases fit TRBD1. Germline lookup yields CDR1 SGHRS and CDR2 YFSETQ. The junction had 7 bases not matched to a gene; V was cut back by 4 bases and J by 0 bases. This CDR3 contains 16 residues. The CDR3 here is CASSTGTGYSTDTQYF. DNA for the CDR3: TGCGCCAGCAGCACCGGGACAGGTTATAGCACAGATACGCAGTATTTT.

The chain couples TRBV19 to TRBJ1-1; possibly TRBD1 for D (5 bases). CDR3 length equals 13 residues. Germline V gives CDR1 LNHDA, CDR2 SQIVND (reference sequence). Deletions cut 3 bases from V and 4 bases from J, with 9 bases between. CDR3 nucleotides: TGTGCCAGTAGTATCGGGGGTAGCACTGAAGCTTTCTTT. Its translation is CASSIGGSTEAFF.

This rearrangement joins TRBV9 to TRBJ2-7, with a tentative D call TRBD1 (6 bases). The CDR3 has 13 amino acids. Germline V lookup: CDR1 SGDLS, CDR2 YYNGEE. Trimming pared 3 bases from V and 4 bases from J, leaving 11 bases between. The CDR3 protein is CASSERQGYEQYF. The CDR3 nucleotides are TGTGCCAGCAGCGAACGCCAGGGGTACGAGCAGTACTTC.

This clone showed up just once. The rearrangement uses TRBV7-9 and TRBJ1-2; D unresolved. Deletions cut 1 base from V and 4 bases from J, with 4 bases between. The V gene's germline CDR1 is SEHNR and CDR2 FQNEAQ (reference sequence). The CDR3 has 12 residues. The CDR3 here is CASSLDLYGYTF. As DNA, the CDR3 is TGTGCCAGCAGCTTAGATCTCTATGGCTACACCTTC.

The chain recombines TRBV4-1 with TRBJ1-1; tentatively, D is TRBD1 (5 bases). Trimming cost V 0 bases and J 5 bases, with 13 bases left between them. From germline, CDR1 is MGHRA and CDR2 YSYEKL. This CDR3 contains 15 residues. The CDR3 loop is CASSQEARARTEAFF. CDR3 nucleotides: TGCGCCAGCAGCCAAGAGGCCAGGGCTAGGACTGAAGCTTTCTTT.

V is TRBV15 and J is TRBJ2-1, with 7 bases matching TRBD1. This CDR3 spans 16 amino acids. The germline V gene has CDR1 LNHNV and CDR2 YYDKDF (reference sequence). J was trimmed by 2 bases and V by 1 base; bases with no gene match: 5. For the CDR3, the DNA is TGTGCCACCAGCAGAGCCCGGGACAGAACCTACAATGAGCAGTTCTTC. Protein product: CATSRARDRTYNEQFF.

This chain connects TRBV7-6 to TRBJ2-3, with 12 positions matching TRBD2. The CDR3 is made up of 15 amino acids. V lost 6 bases and J lost 3; bases outside the gene matches: 4. CDR1 SGHVS and CDR2 FNYEAQ come from the germline V gene. CDR3 region: CASSRGTSGTDTQYF. CDR3 in DNA: TGTGCCAGCAGTCGTGGGACTAGCGGGACAGATACGCAGTATTTT.

The chain links TRBV7-3 to TRBJ2-2; D remains ambiguous. The CDR3 extends over 16 amino acids. Deletions cut 2 bases from V and 1 base from J, with 11 bases between. Germline assignment: CDR1 SGHTA and CDR2 FQGTGA. For the CDR3, the DNA is TGTGCCAGCAGCTTATTTGCGGCCGGGAACACCGGGGAGCTGTTTTTT. Protein: CASSLFAAGNTGELFF.

The chain combines TRBV25-1 with TRBJ1-3; D remains unclear. Germline assignment: CDR1 MGHDK and CDR2 SYGVNS. Deletions cut 5 bases from V and 1 base from J, with 18 bases between. CDR3 length: 17 residues. Written as DNA, the CDR3 is TGTGCCAGCAGTTTGGAGGAGACTCTGGGATCTGGAAACACCATATATTTT. Translating it yields CASSLEETLGSGNTIYF.

The table lists this clone with a count of one. The chain employs TRBV5-1 and TRBJ1-4, with D uncertain. CDR1 is SGHRS, CDR2 YFSETQ, per germline. V shed 0 bases and J shed 0 bases, with 12 bases lying between them. The CDR3 totals 17 residues. CDR3 nucleotides: TGCGCCAGCAGCTTGGACGGGAGAATTTCAACTAATGAAAAACTGTTTTTT. This encodes CASSLDGRISTNEKLFF.

This clone was observed a handful of times. The V and J genes are TRBV25-1 and TRBJ2-1, with a tentative D call TRBD1 (6 bases). V was shortened by 2 bases and J by 6 bases, with 17 bases between the two germline ends. The CDR3 runs 16 residues. Germline loops: CDR1 MGHDK, CDR2 SYGVNS. The DNA of the CDR3 is TGTGCCAGCAGTGAAGCAGGGGCGAAAGTTAGCAATGAGCAGTTCTTC. This codes for CASSEAGAKVSNEQFF.

The table lists this clone with a few counts. This rearrangement joins TRBV9 to TRBJ2-3; 8 bases align to TRBD2. Trimming took 6 bases from V and 4 from J; bases not matched to a gene: 10. Germline V gene sequence: CDR1 SGDLS, CDR2 YYNGEE. The length of the CDR3 is 15 residues. The CDR3 here is CASTLGLAVADTQYF. As DNA, the CDR3 is TGTGCCAGCACCTTAGGACTAGCAGTAGCAGATACGCAGTATTTT.

The DNA of the CDR3 is TGTGCCAGTAGTATTTACAGGGACGGGAATCAGCCCCAGCATTTT. Protein: CASSIYRDGNQPQHF. This chain joins TRBV19 and TRBJ1-5, with D maybe TRBD1 (6 bases). Germline lookup yields CDR1 LNHDA and CDR2 SQIVND (reference sequence). The V end lost 3 bases, the J end lost 4 bases, and 13 bases lay between the germline ends. The CDR3 consists of 15 residues. The entire variable domain, with the rest obtained from reference TRBV19 and TRBJ1-5, is as follows: DGGITQSPKYLFRKEGQNVTLSCEQNLNHDAMYWYRQDPGQGLRLIYYSQIVNDFQKGDIAEGYSVSREKKESFPLTVTSAQKNPTAFYLCASSIYRDGNQPQHFGDGTRLSIL.

This chain uses TRBV7-2 with TRBJ1-2; D remains ambiguous. The CDR3 has 15 amino acids. CDR1 and CDR2 (germline): SGHTA, FQGNSA. Between the trimmed V and J ends, which lost 1 base and 9 bases, there was a span of 18 bases. CDR3 sequence (DNA): TGTGCCAGCAGCTTAGGGGCAGGCCCCGCCAGGAGCTACACCTTC. It is translated as CASSLGAGPARSYTF.

This clone was picked up one time. A read error may produce the germline difference seen at one junction end. V usage is TRBV7-7 and J usage is TRBJ2-5, with D possibly being TRBD2 (6 bases). The germline V gene has CDR1 SSHAT and CDR2 FNYEAQ (reference sequence). The CDR3 sequence is 16 residues long. CDR3 DNA: TGTGCTAGCAGCTTAGGCTTAGGGAGCGGGCAAGAGACCCAGTACTTC. Translated: CASSLGLGSGQETQYF.

This clone appeared once. This sequence joins TRBV15 and TRBJ2-7, with D unclear. CDR1 and CDR2 (germline): LNHNV, YYDKDF (reference sequence). The ends were cut back, 0 bases at V and 4 bases at J, with 7 bases in the middle. The CDR3 covers 13 residues. CDR3 sequence reads: CATSRDRVYEQYF. Written as DNA, the CDR3 is TGTGCCACCAGCAGAGATCGGGTATACGAGCAGTACTTC.

The V call is TRBV4-1, the J call TRBJ2-5; the match to TRBD1 covers 8 bases. Trimming removed 6 bases from V and 2 bases from J; junction bases left unmatched: 20. The CDR3 extends over 19 amino acids. Germline CDR1 is MGHRA and CDR2 is YSYEKL. CDR3 bases: TGCGCCAGCAGGTCAGGGGGCACGAAAATGTACGGTCGGCAAGAGACCCAGTACTTC. Translation: CASRSGGTKMYGRQETQYF.

This clone was observed a single time. This rearrangement joins TRBV20-1 to TRBJ1-2; the D gene is possibly TRBD1 (6 bases). Looked up from germline, CDR1 is DFQATT and CDR2 is SNEGSKA (reference sequence). The CDR3 is 11 residues long. The ends were cut back, 6 bases at V and 3 bases at J, with 8 bases in the middle. The CDR3 loop is CSARGHYGYTF. Here the CDR3 DNA reads TGCAGTGCCAGGGGCCACTATGGCTACACCTTC.

The chain employs TRBV11-2 and TRBJ1-1; 7 bases map to TRBD1. Germline V gives CDR1 SGHAT, CDR2 FQNNGV. There are 16 residues in the CDR3. V shed 1 base and J 3 bases; nucleotides not matched to a gene: 8. The CDR3 region has the DNA TGTGCCAGCAGCTTAGGGGCAGGGGGTATCGACACTGAAGCTTTCTTT. Its translation is CASSLGAGGIDTEAFF.